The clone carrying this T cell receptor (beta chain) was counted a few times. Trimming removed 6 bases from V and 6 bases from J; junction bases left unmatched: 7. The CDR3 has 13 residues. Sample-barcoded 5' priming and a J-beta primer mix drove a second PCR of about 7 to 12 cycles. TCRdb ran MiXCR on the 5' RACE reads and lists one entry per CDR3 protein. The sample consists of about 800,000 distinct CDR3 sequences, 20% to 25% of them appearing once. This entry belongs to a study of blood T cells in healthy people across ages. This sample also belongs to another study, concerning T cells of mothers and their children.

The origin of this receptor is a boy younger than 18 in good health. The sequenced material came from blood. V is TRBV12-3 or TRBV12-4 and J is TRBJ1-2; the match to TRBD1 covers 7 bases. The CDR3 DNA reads TGTGCCAGCAGACCCGACAGGGCGAATGGCTACACCTTC. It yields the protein CASRPDRANGYTF.